This is a list of T cell receptor beta chains from one sample in a study of blood T cell repertoires in COVID-19. The assay was immunoSEQ multiplex PCR, and TCRdb's table has in-frame clones only and misses some. Here the sample spans around 160,000 clones, about 83% being singletons. Input material: PBMCs or T cells enriched from blood (not recorded which). The receptors were gathered from a woman aged 45-60 years who had been exposed to COVID-19. CDR3s include the opening cysteine and the closing phenylalanine or tryptophan. The order of the fields is CDR3 protein, V gene.

CDR3aa: CASKYRGSNYGYTF
v_gene: TRBV19

CDR3aa: CASSPGQTNEKLFF
v_gene: TRBV7-9

CDR3aa: CASSPAGRGQETQYF
v_gene: TRBV4-3

CDR3aa: CASSPPTGRELFF
v_gene: TRBV5-6

CDR3aa: CASSHRLAGPYEQYF
v_gene: TRBV4-1

CDR3aa: CASSQDLDRVSEQYF
v_gene: TRBV4-3

CDR3aa: CASSLNRDYGYTF
v_gene: TRBV5-1

CDR3aa: CASSIGGSNQPQHF
v_gene: TRBV19

CDR3aa: CASTRTQNSYNEQFF
v_gene: TRBV6-5

CDR3aa: CASGETSGIGSYNEQFF
v_gene: TRBV10-1

CDR3aa: CASSEDPGPVQFF
v_gene: TRBV2

CDR3aa: CASSTGANQPQHF
v_gene: TRBV6-5

CDR3aa: CASRLTVISTDTQYF
v_gene: TRBV19

CDR3aa: CASSLTSGSYNEQFF
v_gene: TRBV5-1

CDR3aa: CASSFSDRGTEAFF
v_gene: TRBV5-1

CDR3aa: CAWRGTGSNQPQHF
v_gene: TRBV30

CDR3aa: CASSEGARSYNEQFF
v_gene: TRBV2

CDR3aa: CASSSTRTGTANTGELFF
v_gene: TRBV7-7

CDR3aa: CASSWGGREAEQYF
v_gene: TRBV5-1

CDR3aa: CASSWTSVGEQFF
v_gene: TRBV6-5

CDR3aa: CASSLNERGGPTDTQYF
v_gene: TRBV11-2

CDR3aa: CASSPQGRRAEKLFF
v_gene: TRBV28

CDR3aa: CASSEALRGNGYTF
v_gene: TRBV6-1

CDR3aa: CASSAVAGGLTDTQYF
v_gene: TRBV5-5

CDR3aa: CASSIVLLSRDRQETQYF
v_gene: TRBV19

CDR3aa: CASSQDPYKLSRGTEAFF
v_gene: TRBV3-1/TRBV3-2

CDR3aa: CASSLGLGETEAFF
v_gene: TRBV18

CDR3aa: CASSLESRLASGEQFF
v_gene: TRBV11-3

CDR3aa: CASSFEENTEAFF
v_gene: TRBV27

CDR3aa: CASSQDGQGVEAFF
v_gene: TRBV3-1/TRBV3-2

CDR3aa: CASSIEGGFRQPQHF
v_gene: TRBV19

CDR3aa: CASSLPGQGKETQYF
v_gene: TRBV5-4

CDR3aa: CASSVVERGPYNEQFF
v_gene: TRBV9

CDR3aa: CASSTDRVGSYEQYF
v_gene: TRBV19

CDR3aa: CASSLGDSTFYGYTF
v_gene: TRBV11-3

CDR3aa: CASSDSRGLAFF
v_gene: TRBV6-4

CDR3aa: CASSHKLNYEQYF
v_gene: TRBV3-1/TRBV3-2

CDR3aa: CASTGNYEQYF
v_gene: TRBV25-1

CDR3aa: CASSPRGGNTDTQYF
v_gene: TRBV6-2/TRBV6-3

CDR3aa: CASSAQGAGTGELFF
v_gene: TRBV7-8